This TCR beta chain is drawn from a study of T-cell memory formation after mild COVID-19. TCRdb recomputed calls from the 5' RACE reads with MiXCR, one row per CDR3 protein. The sample gives about 350,000 distinct CDR3 sequences, more than 20% of which show up once; about 21% is in the top ten. CDR3 length: 15 amino acids. Trimming left V 4 bases short and J 2 bases short, with 12 bases between. This clonotype was seen at least ten times. This TCR was recovered from a man younger than 35 who had mild COVID-19 (a few samples of this study predate the infection). Cell type and time point are not known. The chain uses TRBV12-3 or TRBV12-4 and TRBJ1-3; D remains unclear. The sequenced material came from PBMCs or a T cell subset sorted from them (not recorded which). CDR3 amino acids: CASSSDRGAGNTIYF. The CDR3 DNA reads as TGTGCCAGCAGTTCCGACCGAGGTGCTGGAAACACCATATATTTT.